Presented here are 4 T cell receptor beta chains from one specimen sequenced in a study of tissue T cells after allogeneic stem cell transplantation. Generated by immunoSEQ multiplex PCR, the TCRdb table keeps only in-frame clones and is missing some. The data hold about 790 clones, with about 72% observed a single time. Sequenced material: liver tissue, taken at autopsy. The origin of the receptors is a male patient of 60 years or more with steroid-refractory graft-versus-host disease after an allogeneic stem cell transplant. Some of these T cells may belong to the graft donor.

The rearrangement joins TRBV5-6 to TRBJ2-5, with 8 nucleotides matching TRBD2. The germline gives CDR1 SGHDT, CDR2 YYEEEE. The CDR3 is 15 amino acids. Germline trimming cut 10 bases from V and 4 bases from J; bases unmatched to any gene: 15. CDR3: CACCLGAGGGETQYF. The CDR3 bases are TGTGCCTGCTGCTTGGGGGCCGGGGGGGGAGAGACCCAGTACTTC.

This sequence joins TRBV4-3 and TRBJ1-2; a possible D gene is TRBD1 (6 bases). From germline, CDR1 is LGHNA and CDR2 YSLEER. The CDR3 is made up of 16 amino acids. With 0 bases removed from V and 4 bases from J, the gap between germline ends came to 15 bases. For the CDR3, the DNA is TGCGCCAGCAGCCAAGATCAGGGGTATGGAGCCTATGGCTACACCTTC. Translation: CASSQDQGYGAYGYTF.

J is TRBJ2-2 and V is TRBV7-9; possibly TRBD1 for D (5 bases). This CDR3 region has 16 residues. V shed 4 bases and J shed 2 bases, with 14 bases lying between them. In germline, CDR1 is SEHNR, CDR2 FQNEAQ (reference sequence). CDR3 protein: CASSSVGALNTGELFF. The CDR3, as DNA: TGTGCCAGCAGCTCGGTTGGGGCTCTTAACACCGGGGAGCTGTTTTTT.

The chain is built from TRBV11-3 and TRBJ2-3; 14 positions match TRBD2. Per germline, CDR1 SGHNT and CDR2 YENEEA. The CDR3 extends over 17 amino acids. Trimming cost V 5 bases and J 5 bases; bases outside gene matches: 9. CDR3 sequence reads: CASSAQRGLAGEDTQYF. CDR3 nucleotides: TGTGCCAGCAGCGCTCAAAGGGGACTAGCGGGGGAAGATACGCAGTATTTT.